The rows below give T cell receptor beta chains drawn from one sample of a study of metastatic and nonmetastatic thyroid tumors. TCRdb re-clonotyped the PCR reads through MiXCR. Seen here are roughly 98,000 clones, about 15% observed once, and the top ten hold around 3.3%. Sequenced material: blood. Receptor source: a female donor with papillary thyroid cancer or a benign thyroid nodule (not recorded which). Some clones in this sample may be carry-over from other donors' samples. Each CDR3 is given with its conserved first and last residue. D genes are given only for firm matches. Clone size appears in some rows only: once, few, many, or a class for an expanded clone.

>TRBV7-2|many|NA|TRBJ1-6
TGTGCCAGCAGCTTACGTTCAGGGGAAAGCTCCTATAATTCACCCCTCCACTTT
CASSLRSGESSYNSPLHF
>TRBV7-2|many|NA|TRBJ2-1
TGTGCCAGCAGTTTATTTTTAGCGGTCTCCTACAATGAGCAGTTCTTC
CASSLFLAVSYNEQFF
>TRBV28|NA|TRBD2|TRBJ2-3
TGTGCCAGCAGTTATGTACTAGCGGGGATCACAGATACGCAGTATTTT
CASSYVLAGITDTQYF
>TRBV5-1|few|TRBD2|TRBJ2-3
TGCGCCAGCAGCTTGGTTTCGGGGGGAAACACAGATACGCAGTATTTT
CASSLVSGGNTDTQYF
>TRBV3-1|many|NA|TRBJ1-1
TGTGCCAGCAGCCAAGATGTAACAGGAAGGAGCACTGAAGCTTTCTTT
CASSQDVTGRSTEAFF
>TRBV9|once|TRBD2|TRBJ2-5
TGTGCCAGCGGTGGACCGGGACTAGCGGGAGAGACCCAGTACTTC
CASGGPGLAGETQYF
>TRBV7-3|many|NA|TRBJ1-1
TGTGCCAGCAGCTTAAGCAGGTCGAACACTGAAGCTTTCTTT
CASSLSRSNTEAFF
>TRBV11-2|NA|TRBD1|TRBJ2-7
TGTGCCAGCAGCTTTAACCCGGGACAGCGAAGCTCCTACGAGAAGTACTTC
CASSFNPGQRSSYEKYF
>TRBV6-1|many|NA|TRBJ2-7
TGTGCCAGCAGTGGCCATCCCCCGGGTCGTGCCATAGGGGTATCCTACGAGCAGTACTTC
CASSGHPPGRAIGVSYEQYF
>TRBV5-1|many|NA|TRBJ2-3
TGCGCCAGCAGCTTGCTGGGTAGCACAGATACGCAGTATTTT
CASSLLGSTDTQYF
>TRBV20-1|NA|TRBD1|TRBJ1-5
TGCAGTGCTAGAGACGCGAGACAGGGGAATCATCCCCAGCATTTT
CSARDARQGNHPQHF
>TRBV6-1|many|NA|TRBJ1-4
TGTGCCAGCAGTGCCGCCGGGACCCTTCATGCAAAACTGTTTTTT
CASSAAGTLHAKLFF
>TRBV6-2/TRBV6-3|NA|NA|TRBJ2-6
TGTGCCAGCAGTTACTATCCCAGGGCGGAAGTGGCCAACGTCCTGACTTTC
CASSYYPRAEVANVLTF
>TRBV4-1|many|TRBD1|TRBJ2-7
TGCGCCAGCAGCCAAGGGGCCCCCGGGACAGGGGGCTACGAGCAGTACTTC
CASSQGAPGTGGYEQYF
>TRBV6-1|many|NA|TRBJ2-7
TGTGCCAGCAGTGAAGAAGCAGGGGACTCCTACGAGCAGTACTTC
CASSEEAGDSYEQYF
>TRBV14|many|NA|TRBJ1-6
TGTGCCAGCAGCCAAGAAGGGACCATTACCACTTCACCCCTCCACTTT
CASSQEGTITTSPLHF
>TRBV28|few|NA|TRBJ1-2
TGTGCCAGCAGTTTGGGCGTGACCGTCTATGGCTACACCTTC
CASSLGVTVYGYTF
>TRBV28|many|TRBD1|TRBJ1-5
TGTGCCAGCAGAGCAGGGGGCCTGTATAGCAATCAGCCCCAGCATTTT
CASRAGGLYSNQPQHF
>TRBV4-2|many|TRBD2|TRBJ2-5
TGTGCCAGCAGCCAGAGGACTAGCGGGGGGGCGGAGACCCAGTACTTC
CASSQRTSGGAETQYF
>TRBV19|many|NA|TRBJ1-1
TGTGCCAGTAGTCTAAGGTGGAAAGGAAACACTGAAGCTTTCTTT
CASSLRWKGNTEAFF
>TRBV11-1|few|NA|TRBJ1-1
TGTGCCAGCAGACGCCAAATCCCGGGGCTCGACACTGAAGCTTTCTTT
CASRRQIPGLDTEAFF
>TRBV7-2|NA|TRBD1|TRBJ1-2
TGTGCCAGCAGCCCCCTGACAGGGAATGGCTACACCTTC
CASSPLTGNGYTF
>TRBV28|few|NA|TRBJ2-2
TGTGCCACCATCGGGGCTTCTGGTTACACCGGGGAGCTGTTTTTT
CATIGASGYTGELFF
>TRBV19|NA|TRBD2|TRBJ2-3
TGTGCCAGTAGTCCAGGACTAGCGGGGTACACAGATACGCAGTATTTT
CASSPGLAGYTDTQYF
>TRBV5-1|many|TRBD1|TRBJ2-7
TGCGCCAGCAGCTTGGACGGGACAGGGAGATACGAGCAGTACTTC
CASSLDGTGRYEQYF
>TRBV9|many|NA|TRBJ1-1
TGTGCCAGCAGCCCCCCGGGGGACACTGAAGCTTTCTTT
CASSPPGDTEAFF
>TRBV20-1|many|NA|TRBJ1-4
TGCAGTGCTCCCCGGAGTGGGGGGGACGGTGAAAAACTGTTTTTT
CSAPRSGGDGEKLFF
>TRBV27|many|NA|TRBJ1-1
TGTGCCAGCAGTTTAAGGGGATCGCCTGAAGCTTTCTTT
CASSLRGSPEAFF
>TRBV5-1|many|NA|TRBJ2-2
TGCGCCAGCAGCCCCACAGGTTCTAAGGAGACCGGGGAGCTGTTTTTT
CASSPTGSKETGELFF
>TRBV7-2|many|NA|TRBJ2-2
TGTGCCAGCAGCTTAGCGCCGAACACCGGGGAGCTGTTTTTT
CASSLAPNTGELFF
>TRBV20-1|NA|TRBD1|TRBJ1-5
TGCAGTGTCTTTAGGGGACAGGCTAATGGGCCCCAGCATTTT
CSVFRGQANGPQHF
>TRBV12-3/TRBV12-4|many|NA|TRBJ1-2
TGTGCCAGCATGGGGAATAACTATGGCTACACCTTC
CASMGNNYGYTF
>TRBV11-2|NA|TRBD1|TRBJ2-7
TGTGCCAGCAGCTCTTTGAGGACAGGGATAAGGGGCGAGCAGTACTTC
CASSSLRTGIRGEQYF
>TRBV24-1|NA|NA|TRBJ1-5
TGTGCCACCAGTGATAGGGGTGACCGCCTGGAACCCCATCATTTT
CATSDRGDRLEPHHF
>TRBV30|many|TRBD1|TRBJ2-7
TGTGCCTGGGGTGACGGGACAGGGTTTGCCTACGAGCAGTACTTC
CAWGDGTGFAYEQYF
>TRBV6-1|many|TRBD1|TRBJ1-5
TGTGCCAGCAGTGAAGCGATGCGACAGGGTAGCAATCAGCCCCAGCATTTT
CASSEAMRQGSNQPQHF
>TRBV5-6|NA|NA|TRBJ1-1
TGTGCCAGCAGCTTGGCGAATGGAGGGAGCACTGGAGCTTTCTTT
CASSLANGGSTGAFF
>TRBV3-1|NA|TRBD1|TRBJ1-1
TGTGCCAGCAGCCTTAACAACAGGGGGATGAAAACTGAAGCTTTCTTT
CASSLNNRGMKTEAFF
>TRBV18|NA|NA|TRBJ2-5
TGTGCCAGCTCACCACCGGGCAGAGGTCCAGAGACCCAGTACTTC
CASSPPGRGPETQYF
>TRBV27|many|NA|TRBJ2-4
TGTGCCAGCAGTTTATTGTCCCCCCTGGGCAAAAACATTCAGTACTTC
CASSLLSPLGKNIQYF
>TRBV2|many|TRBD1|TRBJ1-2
TGTGCCAGCAGCGGGACAGGCTATGGCTACACCTTC
CASSGTGYGYTF
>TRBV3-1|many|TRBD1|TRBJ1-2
TGTGCCAGCTCCAGGGGGCGCACGGCTAACTATGGCTACACCTTC
CASSRGRTANYGYTF
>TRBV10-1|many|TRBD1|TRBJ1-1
TGCGCCAGCAAACCCCACAGGGGAGGCGAAGCTTTCTTT
CASKPHRGGEAFF
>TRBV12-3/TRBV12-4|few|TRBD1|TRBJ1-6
TGTGCCAGCACACCCGGGACAGAACATTCACGCCTCCACTTT
CASTPGTEHSRLHF
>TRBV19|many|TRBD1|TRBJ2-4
TGTGCCAGTACCGCGACAGGGGGATTTGGCTACTTC
CASTATGGFGYF
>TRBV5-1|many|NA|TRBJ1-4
TGCGCCAGCAGCTTGGGCTCACGGGCTCTGGAGGAAAAACTGTTTTTT
CASSLGSRALEEKLFF
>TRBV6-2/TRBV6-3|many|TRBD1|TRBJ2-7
TGTGCCAGCAGGCGGTGGACAGGGCAGTACGAGCAGTACTTC
CASRRWTGQYEQYF
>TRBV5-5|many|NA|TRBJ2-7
TGTGCCAGCAGCCCCGGGACGGTCTCCTACGAGCAGTACTTC
CASSPGTVSYEQYF
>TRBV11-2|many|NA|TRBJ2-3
TGTGCCAGCAGTCTCGGACCCAGCACAGATACGCAGTATTTT
CASSLGPSTDTQYF
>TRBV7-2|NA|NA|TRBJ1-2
TGTGCCAGCAGCCTCTATAGACAGGAGGATGGCTACACCTTC
CASSLYRQEDGYTF
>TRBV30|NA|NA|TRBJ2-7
TGTGCCTCCCAAGGTGTGGTCAACGAGCAGTACTTC
CASQGVVNEQYF
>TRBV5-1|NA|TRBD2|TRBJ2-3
TGCGCCAGCAGCTTGTCCCGACTGGGACTAGCGGGGGCCCACCGGGCAGATACGCAGTATTTT
CASSLSRLGLAGAHRADTQYF
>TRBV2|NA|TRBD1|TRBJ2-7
TGTGCCAGCAAGGTTGGGGACAGGGCGACCTACGAGCAGTACTTC
CASKVGDRATYEQYF
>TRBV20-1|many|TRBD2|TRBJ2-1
TGCAGTGCTAGAGTCCGGGGACTAGCGGGTAATGAGCAGTTCTTC
CSARVRGLAGNEQFF
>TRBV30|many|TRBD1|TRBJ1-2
TGTGCCTGGAGGGCCCTCGACGGGACAGTACCTTCTGGATTC
CAWRALDGTVPSGF
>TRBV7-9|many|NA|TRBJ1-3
TGTGCCAGCAGCACGGGGGGGAATCGAAACACCATATATTTT
CASSTGGNRNTIYF
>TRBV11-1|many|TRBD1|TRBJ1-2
TGTGCCAGCAGCTTTCGTCATCCCGGGACAGAATATGGCTACACCTTC
CASSFRHPGTEYGYTF
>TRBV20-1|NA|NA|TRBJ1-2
TGCAGTGCCGATGGACAGTTCTACGAGGGCTACACCTTC
CSADGQFYEGYTF
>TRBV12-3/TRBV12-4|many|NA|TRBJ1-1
TGTGCCAGCAGTTTGGTGGACACTGAAGCTTTCTTT
CASSLVDTEAFF
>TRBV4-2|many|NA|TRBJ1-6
TGTGCCAGCAGCCCGCAGCACACCTATAATTCACCCCTCCACTTT
CASSPQHTYNSPLHF